The 29 T cell receptor beta chains listed next were all sequenced from one sample in a study of blood T cell repertoires in COVID-19 (dated by TCRdb to about 2020). Library preparation employed the immunoSEQ multiplex PCR assay. The clones in this table, taken by TCRdb from immuneACCESS, are in-frame only. Not every clone is retained; where verified, under half of the shortfall comes from an unresolved V gene, and the cause of the rest is unknown. A total of roughly 150,000 clones appear in this sample, approximately 90% of them only once. About 5% of the sample is held by the ten biggest clonotypes. Sequencing was done on a sample of peripheral blood. The receptors derive from a human donor in a cohort sampled during active COVID-19.

The chain recombines TRBV6-7 with TRBJ2-7; the match to TRBD1 covers 9 bases. TRBV6-7 belongs to the ORF category, with a function that is uncertain. This CDR3 region has 16 residues. J was trimmed by 1 base and V by 2 bases; bases with no gene match: 6. CDR3 bases: TGTGCCAGCAGTTACCCGGAGGACAGGGGATCCTACGAGCAGTACTTC. Protein product: CASSYPEDRGSYEQYF.

V usage is TRBV9 and J usage is TRBJ2-7, with TRBD2 matching over 8 bases. From germline, CDR1 is SGDLS and CDR2 YYNGEE. V was pared by 0 bases and J by 0 bases, with 5 bases of the junction left unmatched. The CDR3 sequence is 16 residues long. CDR3 bases: TGTGCCAGCAGCGTAGATGTCAGCGGGAGCTCCTACGAGCAGTACTTC. Encoded protein: CASSVDVSGSSYEQYF.

This clone occurred a few times. V and J are TRBV5-1 and TRBJ1-6; TRBD1 aligns across 8 bases. Trimming cost V 0 bases and J 7 bases; bases outside gene matches: 3. This CDR3 comprises 15 residues. Germline V gene lookup returns CDR1 SGHRS and CDR2 YFSETQ. CDR3 protein: CASSLGQGWNSPLHF. As DNA, the CDR3 is TGCGCCAGCAGCTTGGGACAGGGGTGGAATTCACCCCTCCACTTT. The full variable domain, in which reference TRBV5-1 and TRBJ1-6 provide the parts outside the CDR3, is KAGVTQTPRYLIKTRGQQVTLSCSPISGHRSVSWYQQTPGQGLQFLFEYFSETQRNKGNFPGRFSGRQFSNSRSEMNVSTLELGDSALYLCASSLGQGWNSPLHFGNGTRLTVT.

V gene TRBV18 combines with J gene TRBJ2-7; no clear D. The length of the CDR3 is 13 residues. Germline-derived CDR1 and CDR2 are KGHSH and LQKENI. The V gene lost 3 bases and the J gene lost 5 bases, with 11 bases spanning the gap. The CDR3 bases are TGTGCCAGCTCACCTAAGCTCATCGACGAGCAGTACTTC. Translating it yields CASSPKLIDEQYF.

V is TRBV27 and J is TRBJ2-7; 8 bases match TRBD2. Germline trimming cut 5 bases from V and 2 bases from J; bases unmatched to any gene: 8. CDR3 length: 15 amino acids. Per germline, CDR1 MNHEY and CDR2 SMNVEV (reference sequence). The CDR3, as DNA: TGTGCCAGCAGTCCCCGGGGTAGCGGGACCTACGAGCAGTACTTC. It translates to CASSPRGSGTYEQYF.

The rearrangement joins TRBV4-1 to TRBJ2-3; possible D gene TRBD1, 6 bases. The CDR3 runs to 14 residues. V was shortened by 1 base and J by 4 bases, with 9 bases between the two germline ends. Germline CDR1 MGHRA, CDR2 YSYEKL. CDR3 residues: CASSQGPGADTQYF. CDR3 bases: TGCGCCAGCAGCCAAGGTCCAGGGGCAGATACGCAGTATTTT.

The V gene is TRBV7-2, the J gene TRBJ2-3, with a tentative D call TRBD1 (6 bases). CDR1 and CDR2 (germline): SGHTA, FQGNSA. The CDR3 sequence is 14 residues long. With 1 base removed from V and 4 bases from J, the gap between germline ends came to 9 bases. CDR3 sequence reads: CASSLGQVPDTQYF. CDR3 DNA sequence: TGTGCCAGCAGCTTAGGACAGGTTCCAGATACGCAGTATTTT.

V and J are TRBV6-6 and TRBJ2-5, with TRBD1 matching 12 bases. Germline trimming cut 4 bases from V and 4 bases from J; bases unmatched to any gene: 4. CDR3 length: 15 residues. Germline V lookup: CDR1 MNHNY, CDR2 SVGAGI (reference sequence). This chain's CDR3 is CASSWGQGARETQYF. CDR3 sequence (DNA): TGTGCCAGCAGTTGGGGACAGGGGGCGCGAGAGACCCAGTACTTC.

The chain carries TRBV5-6 and TRBJ1-2; D gene unclear. This CDR3 spans 11 amino acids. Germline CDR1 SGHDT, CDR2 YYEEEE. Trimming removed 3 bases from V and 5 bases from J, with 5 bases in between. The DNA of the CDR3 is TGTGCCAGCAGCTCCGTATATGGCTACACCTTC. Protein product: CASSSVYGYTF.

This clone showed up just once. The chain recombines TRBV6-4 with TRBJ2-7, with TRBD1 matching 7 bases. Germline values: CDR1 MRHNA, CDR2 SNTAGT. This CDR3 is 13 amino acids long. With V trimmed by 4 bases and J by 2 bases, 2 bases remained unmatched. The CDR3 DNA sequence: TGTGCCAGCAGTGGGACAGGACCCTACGAGCAGTACTTC. This translates into CASSGTGPYEQYF.

This clone has just a few counts. The V and J genes are TRBV30 and TRBJ2-7, with 7 nucleotides matching TRBD1. This CDR3 region has 12 residues. J gave up 3 bases and V 4 bases, and 3 bases lay outside the gene matches. Germline V gene sequence: CDR1 GTSNPN, CDR2 SVGIG (reference sequence). The CDR3 DNA reads TGTGCCTGGAACCGGGACAGCTACGAGCAGTACTTC. Encoded protein: CAWNRDSYEQYF.

The sample holds one count of this clone. This chain joins TRBV18 and TRBJ2-3, with 7 positions matching TRBD2. This CDR3 has 15 amino acids. Germline loops: CDR1 KGHSH, CDR2 LQKENI. Unmatched junction bases numbered 6, after V lost 2 bases and J lost 4 bases. In nucleotides, the CDR3 is TGTGCCAGCTCACCAAATACGGGAGGAGCAGATACGCAGTATTTT. It translates to CASSPNTGGADTQYF.

The chain couples TRBV2 to TRBJ2-1; tentatively, D is TRBD2 (5 bases). CDR1 and CDR2 from the germline V gene are SNHLY and FYNNEI. V was trimmed by 5 bases and J by 1 base, leaving 12 bases between them. This CDR3 is 15 amino acids long. This chain's CDR3 is CASSQRTVSYNEQFF. The CDR3 DNA reads as TGTGCCAGCAGTCAGAGGACTGTGTCCTACAATGAGCAGTTCTTC.

This rearrangement joins TRBV5-1 to TRBJ2-7; no reliable D call. The germline V gene encodes CDR1 SGHRS and CDR2 YFSETQ. This CDR3 has 13 residues. V was trimmed by 4 bases and J by 4 bases, leaving 12 bases between them. The CDR3 DNA reads TGCGCCAGCAGCCAAGCGATGCCTTACGAGCAGTACTTC. Translating it yields CASSQAMPYEQYF.

This CDR3 reads CASSLTGRSYNEQFF. CDR3 DNA sequence: TGTGCCAGCAGCTTGACAGGGCGCTCCTACAATGAGCAGTTCTTC. The chain joins TRBV5-8 to TRBJ2-1, with D possibly TRBD1 on 6 matching bases. The V gene lost 1 base and the J gene lost 0 bases, with 8 bases spanning the gap. The CDR3 spans 15 residues. Germline V CDR1 and CDR2: SGHTS, YDEGEE.

CDR3 sequence: CASSPAAGGRNEQFF. The CDR3 DNA reads TGTGCCAGCAGCCCCGCCGCGGGGGGCAGGAATGAGCAGTTCTTC. The V and J genes are TRBV11-2 and TRBJ2-1; 8 positions match TRBD2. V shed 5 bases, J shed 7 bases, and the junction held 10 bases outside the gene matches. There are 15 residues in the CDR3. Germline V gene sequence: CDR1 SGHAT, CDR2 FQNNGV. Based on the CDR3 plus reference TRBV11-2 and TRBJ2-1, the full variable domain is EAGVAQSPRYKIIEKRQSVAFWCNPISGHATLYWYQQILGQGPKLLIQFQNNGVVDDSQLPKDRFSAERLKGVDSTLKIQPAKLEDSAVYLCASSPAAGGRNEQFFGPGTRLTVL.

The chain couples TRBV7-2 to TRBJ1-4; 12 bases align to TRBD1. The V and J ends lost 1 base and 6 bases, in that order; junction bases with no gene match: 6. The CDR3 is made up of 17 amino acids. Germline V gene data show CDR1 as SGHTA and CDR2 as FQGNSA. The CDR3 coding sequence is TGTGCCAGCAGCTTAGAAGGGACAGGGGGCGCGTATGAAAAACTGTTTTTT. As protein: CASSLEGTGGAYEKLFF.

The chain uses TRBV29-1 and TRBJ2-1, with 8 nucleotides matching TRBD1. V gave up 7 bases and J gave up 4 bases; unmatched junction bases: 9. CDR3 size: 14 residues. The germline CDR1 and CDR2 sequences are SQVTM and ANQGSEA. Here the CDR3 reads CSGDRLGSYNEQFF. The CDR3 DNA sequence: TGCAGCGGGGACAGGCTCGGCTCATACAATGAGCAGTTCTTC.

The chain joins TRBV3-1 (or the pseudogene TRBV3-2) to TRBJ1-1; D is possibly TRBD1 (5 bases). The ends were cut back, 4 bases at V and 7 bases at J, with 16 bases in the middle. Per germline, CDR1 LGHDT and CDR2 YNNKEL (reference sequence). The CDR3 has 14 amino acids. The CDR3 is CASSPQLGVIEAFF. The CDR3 nucleotides read TGTGCCAGCAGCCCCCAGTTAGGGGTGATTGAAGCTTTCTTT.

This clone was seen a few times. V is TRBV7-6 and J is TRBJ2-7; 7 nucleotides agree with TRBD2. With V trimmed by 1 base and J by 2 bases, 11 bases remained unmatched. The length of the CDR3 is 17 residues. Germline V gene lookup returns CDR1 SGHVS and CDR2 FNYEAQ. Here the CDR3 reads CASSLVSGGGGAYEQYF. As DNA, the CDR3 is TGTGCCAGCAGCTTAGTTTCGGGGGGAGGCGGTGCCTACGAGCAGTACTTC.

V usage is TRBV28 and J usage is TRBJ2-2; perhaps TRBD1 as D (6 bases). From germline, CDR1 is MDHEN and CDR2 SYDVKM. The CDR3 length is 15 residues. The V gene lost 6 bases and the J gene lost 1 base, with 12 bases spanning the gap. For the CDR3, the DNA is TGTGCCAGCAGGGCCGGGGACATGAACACCGGGGAGCTGTTTTTT. Encoded protein: CASRAGDMNTGELFF.

The chain combines TRBV15 with TRBJ2-5, with D possibly matching TRBD1 (6 bases). The length of the CDR3 is 15 residues. V lost 1 base and J lost 0, with 9 bases in between. CDR1 and CDR2 from the germline V gene are LNHNV and YYDKDF (reference sequence). CDR3 protein: CATSRVGQNQETQYF. In DNA form, the CDR3 reads TGTGCCACCAGCAGAGTAGGACAGAACCAAGAGACCCAGTACTTC.

V and J are TRBV6-1 and TRBJ2-1; TRBD1 agrees at 8 bases. The CDR3 length is 16 residues. Trimming took 4 bases from V and 2 from J; bases not matched to a gene: 7. The germline CDR1 and CDR2 sequences are MNHNS and SASEGT. CDR3 coding DNA: TGTGCCAGCAGTGTGGGGGGCAGGGGGCCCTACAATGAGCAGTTCTTC. Amino acids: CASSVGGRGPYNEQFF.

The chain employs TRBV25-1 and TRBJ2-7, with D possibly TRBD2 on 5 matching bases. V was shortened by 2 bases and J by 2 bases, with 10 bases between the two germline ends. CDR3 length: 14 residues. CDR1 and CDR2 (germline): MGHDK, SYGVNS. CDR3 nucleotide sequence: TGTGCCAGCAGTGAAGGAGGCCCGACCTACGAGCAGTACTTC. It specifies CASSEGGPTYEQYF.

The V gene is TRBV12-3 or TRBV12-4, the J gene TRBJ1-5; 8 nucleotides line up with TRBD1. V shed 8 bases and J 5 bases; nucleotides not matched to a gene: 2. This CDR3 is built from 12 residues. As DNA, the CDR3 is TGTGCCAGCCAGGGGGCAGATCAGCCCCAGCATTTT. As protein: CASQGADQPQHF.

This clone was observed once. The chain joins TRBV7-9 to TRBJ2-7; 9 nucleotides agree with TRBD2. V was clipped by 1 base and J by 3 bases; unmatched bases: 10. This CDR3 region has 17 residues. Germline V lookup: CDR1 SEHNR, CDR2 FQNEAQ (reference sequence). The CDR3 here is CASSLVLASGAHYEQYF. CDR3 DNA: TGTGCCAGCAGCTTAGTCCTGGCTAGCGGGGCTCACTACGAGCAGTACTTC.

V and J are TRBV9 and TRBJ1-3; D unclear. Germline V lookup: CDR1 SGDLS, CDR2 YYNGEE. The CDR3 is 16 amino acids. The V and J ends lost 0 bases and 2 bases respectively, with 12 bases between them. CDR3 sequence (DNA): TGTGCCAGCAGCGTAGGAGGGAGGTCGGCTGGAAACACCATATATTTT. Translating gives CASSVGGRSAGNTIYF.

V usage is TRBV29-1 and J usage is TRBJ2-1; 8 nucleotides align to TRBD2. V was pared by 4 bases and J by 5 bases, with 10 bases of the junction left unmatched. Germline CDR1 and CDR2: SQVTM and ANQGSEA. The CDR3 has 15 amino acids. The CDR3 region is CSVVGREGGNNEQFF. DNA of the CDR3: TGCAGCGTTGTAGGACGGGAGGGGGGAAACAATGAGCAGTTCTTC.

This clone came up once. This chain connects TRBV5-8 to TRBJ2-1, with D unresolved. Per the germline V gene, CDR1 is SGHTS and CDR2 is YDEGEE. V lost 1 base and J 6 bases, leaving 20 bases between the germline ends. This CDR3 has 17 residues. DNA for the CDR3: TGTGCCAGCAGCTTGAATCCGAACTCCGTCTTTCCCAATGAGCAGTTCTTC. Its protein is CASSLNPNSVFPNEQFF.